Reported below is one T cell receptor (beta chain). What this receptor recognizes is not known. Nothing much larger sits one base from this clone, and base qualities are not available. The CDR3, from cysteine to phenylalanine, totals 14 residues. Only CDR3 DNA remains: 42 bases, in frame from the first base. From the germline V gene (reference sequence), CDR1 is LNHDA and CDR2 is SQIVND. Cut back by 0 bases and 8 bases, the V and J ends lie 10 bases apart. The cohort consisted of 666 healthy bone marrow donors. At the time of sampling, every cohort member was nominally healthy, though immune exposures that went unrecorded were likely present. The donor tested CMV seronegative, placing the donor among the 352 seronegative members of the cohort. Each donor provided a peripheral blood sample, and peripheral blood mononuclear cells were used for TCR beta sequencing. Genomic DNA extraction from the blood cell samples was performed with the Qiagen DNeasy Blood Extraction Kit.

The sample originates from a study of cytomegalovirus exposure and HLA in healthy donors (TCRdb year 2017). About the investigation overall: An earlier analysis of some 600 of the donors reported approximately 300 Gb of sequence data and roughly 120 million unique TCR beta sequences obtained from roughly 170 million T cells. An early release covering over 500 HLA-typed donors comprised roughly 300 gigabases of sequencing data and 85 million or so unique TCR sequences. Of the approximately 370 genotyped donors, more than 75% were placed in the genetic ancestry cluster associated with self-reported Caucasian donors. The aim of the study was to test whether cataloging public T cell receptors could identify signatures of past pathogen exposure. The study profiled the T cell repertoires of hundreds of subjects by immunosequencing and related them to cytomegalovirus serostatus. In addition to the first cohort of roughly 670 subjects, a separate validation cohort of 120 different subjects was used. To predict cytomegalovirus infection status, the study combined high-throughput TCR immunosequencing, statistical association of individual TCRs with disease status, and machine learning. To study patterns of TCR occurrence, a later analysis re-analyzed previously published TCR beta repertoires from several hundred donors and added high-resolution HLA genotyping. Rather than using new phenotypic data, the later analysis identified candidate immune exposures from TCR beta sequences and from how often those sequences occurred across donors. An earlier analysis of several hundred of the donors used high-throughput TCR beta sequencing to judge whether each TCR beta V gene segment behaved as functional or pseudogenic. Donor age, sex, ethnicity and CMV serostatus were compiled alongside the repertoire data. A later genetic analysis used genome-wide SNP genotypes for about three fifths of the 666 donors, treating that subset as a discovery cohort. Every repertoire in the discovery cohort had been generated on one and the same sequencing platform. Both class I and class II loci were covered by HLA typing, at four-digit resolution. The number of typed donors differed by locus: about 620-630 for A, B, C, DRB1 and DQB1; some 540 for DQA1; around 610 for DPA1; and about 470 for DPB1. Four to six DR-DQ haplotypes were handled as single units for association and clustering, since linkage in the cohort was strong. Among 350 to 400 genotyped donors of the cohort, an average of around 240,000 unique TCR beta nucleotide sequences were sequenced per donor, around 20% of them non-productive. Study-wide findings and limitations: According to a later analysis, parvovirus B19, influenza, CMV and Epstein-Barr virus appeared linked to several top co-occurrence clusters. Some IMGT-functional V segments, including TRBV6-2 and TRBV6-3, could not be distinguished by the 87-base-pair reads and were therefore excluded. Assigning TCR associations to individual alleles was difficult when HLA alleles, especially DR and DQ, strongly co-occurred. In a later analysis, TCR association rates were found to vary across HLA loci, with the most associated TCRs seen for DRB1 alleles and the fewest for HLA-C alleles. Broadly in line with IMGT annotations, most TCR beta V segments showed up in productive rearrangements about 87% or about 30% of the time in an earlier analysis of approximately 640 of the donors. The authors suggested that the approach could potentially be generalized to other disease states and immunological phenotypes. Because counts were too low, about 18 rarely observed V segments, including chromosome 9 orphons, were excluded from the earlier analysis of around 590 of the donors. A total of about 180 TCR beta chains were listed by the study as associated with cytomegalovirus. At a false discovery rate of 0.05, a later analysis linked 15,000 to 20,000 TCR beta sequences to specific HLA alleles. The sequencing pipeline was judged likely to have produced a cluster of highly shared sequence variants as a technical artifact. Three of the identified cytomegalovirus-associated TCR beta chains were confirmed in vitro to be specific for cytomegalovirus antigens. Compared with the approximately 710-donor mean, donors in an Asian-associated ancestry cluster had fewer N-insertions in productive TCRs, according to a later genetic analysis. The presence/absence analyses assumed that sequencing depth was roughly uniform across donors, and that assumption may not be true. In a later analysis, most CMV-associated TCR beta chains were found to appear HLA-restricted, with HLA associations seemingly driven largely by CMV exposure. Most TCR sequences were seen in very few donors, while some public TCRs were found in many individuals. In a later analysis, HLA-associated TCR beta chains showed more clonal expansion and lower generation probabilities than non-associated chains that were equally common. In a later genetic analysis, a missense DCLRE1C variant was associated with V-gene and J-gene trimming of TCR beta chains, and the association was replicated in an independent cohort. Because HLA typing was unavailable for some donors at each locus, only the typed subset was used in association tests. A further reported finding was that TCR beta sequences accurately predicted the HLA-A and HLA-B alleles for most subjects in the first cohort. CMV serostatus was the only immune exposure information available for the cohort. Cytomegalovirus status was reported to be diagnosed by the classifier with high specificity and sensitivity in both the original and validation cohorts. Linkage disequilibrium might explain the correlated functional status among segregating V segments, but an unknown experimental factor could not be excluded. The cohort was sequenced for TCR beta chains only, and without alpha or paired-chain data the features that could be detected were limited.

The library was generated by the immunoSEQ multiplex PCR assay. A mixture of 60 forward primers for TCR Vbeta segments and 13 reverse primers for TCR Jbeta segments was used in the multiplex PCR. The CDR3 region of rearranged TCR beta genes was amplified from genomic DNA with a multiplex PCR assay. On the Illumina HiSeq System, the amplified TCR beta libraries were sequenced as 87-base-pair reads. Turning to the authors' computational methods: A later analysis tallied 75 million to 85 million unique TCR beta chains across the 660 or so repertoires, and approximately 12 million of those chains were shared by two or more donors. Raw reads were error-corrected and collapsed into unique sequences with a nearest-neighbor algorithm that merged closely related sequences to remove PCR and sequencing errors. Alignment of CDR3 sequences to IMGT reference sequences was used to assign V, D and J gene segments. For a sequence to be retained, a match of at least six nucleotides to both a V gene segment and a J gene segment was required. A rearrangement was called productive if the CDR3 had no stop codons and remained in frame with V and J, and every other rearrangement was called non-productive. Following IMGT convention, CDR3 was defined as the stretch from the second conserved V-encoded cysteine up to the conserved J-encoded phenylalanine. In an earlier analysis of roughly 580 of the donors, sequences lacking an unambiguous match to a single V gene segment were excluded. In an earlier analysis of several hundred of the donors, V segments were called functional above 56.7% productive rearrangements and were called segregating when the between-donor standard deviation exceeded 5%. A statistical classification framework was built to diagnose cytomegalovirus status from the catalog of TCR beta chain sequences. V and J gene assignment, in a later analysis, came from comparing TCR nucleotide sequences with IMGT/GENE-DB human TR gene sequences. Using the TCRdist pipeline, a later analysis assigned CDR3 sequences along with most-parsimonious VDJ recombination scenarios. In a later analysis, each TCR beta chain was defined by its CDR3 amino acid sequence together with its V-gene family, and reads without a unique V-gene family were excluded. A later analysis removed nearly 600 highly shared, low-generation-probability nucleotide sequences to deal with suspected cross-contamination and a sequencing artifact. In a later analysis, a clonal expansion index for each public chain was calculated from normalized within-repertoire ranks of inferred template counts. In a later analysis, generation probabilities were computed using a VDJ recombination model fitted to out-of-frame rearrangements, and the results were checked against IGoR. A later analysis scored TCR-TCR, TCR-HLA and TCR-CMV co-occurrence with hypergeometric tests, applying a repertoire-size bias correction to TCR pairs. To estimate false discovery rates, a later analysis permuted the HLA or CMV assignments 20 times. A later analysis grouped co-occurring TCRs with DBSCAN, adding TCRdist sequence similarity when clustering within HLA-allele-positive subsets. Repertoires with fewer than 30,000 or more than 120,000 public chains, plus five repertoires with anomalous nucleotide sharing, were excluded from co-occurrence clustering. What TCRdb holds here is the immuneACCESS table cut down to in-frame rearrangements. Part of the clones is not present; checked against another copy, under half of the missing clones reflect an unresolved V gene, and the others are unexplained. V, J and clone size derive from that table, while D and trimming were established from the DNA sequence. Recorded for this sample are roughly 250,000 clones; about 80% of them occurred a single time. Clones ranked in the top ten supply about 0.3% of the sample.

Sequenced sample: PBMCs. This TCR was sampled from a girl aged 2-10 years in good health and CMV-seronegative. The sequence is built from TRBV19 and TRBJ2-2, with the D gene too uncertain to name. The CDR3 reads CASSIDSESGELFF. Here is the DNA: TGTGCCAGTAGTATAGATTCGGAGTCGGGGGAGCTGTTTTTT.